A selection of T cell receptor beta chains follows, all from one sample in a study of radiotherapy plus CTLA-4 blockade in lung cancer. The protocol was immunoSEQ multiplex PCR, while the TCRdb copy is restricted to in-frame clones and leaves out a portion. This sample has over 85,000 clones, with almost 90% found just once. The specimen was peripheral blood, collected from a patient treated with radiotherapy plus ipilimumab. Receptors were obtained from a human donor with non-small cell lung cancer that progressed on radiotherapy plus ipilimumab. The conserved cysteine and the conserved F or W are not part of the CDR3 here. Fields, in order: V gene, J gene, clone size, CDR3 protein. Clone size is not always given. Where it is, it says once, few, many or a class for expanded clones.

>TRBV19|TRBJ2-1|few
ASSKSSGIYNEQF
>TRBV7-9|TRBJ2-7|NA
ASSPTTGWTYEQY
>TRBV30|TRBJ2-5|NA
AGSIGGAGETQY
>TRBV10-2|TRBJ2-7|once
ASSEYYESYEQY
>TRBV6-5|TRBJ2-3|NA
ASSYDPTDTQY
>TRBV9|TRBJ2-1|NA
ASSASSGTGKF
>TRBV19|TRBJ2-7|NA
ASSMAGGSYEQY
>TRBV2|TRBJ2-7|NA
ASIRDRSSYEQY
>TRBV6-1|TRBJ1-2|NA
ASEGKGVGNYGYT
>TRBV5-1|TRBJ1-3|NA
ASSFSSSGNTIY
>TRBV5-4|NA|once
ASSREVGTLEQY
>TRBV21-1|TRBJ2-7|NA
ASMIRDRSDEQY
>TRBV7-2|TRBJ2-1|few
ASSLSRVGNEQF
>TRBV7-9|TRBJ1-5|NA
ASSLGQGSQPQH
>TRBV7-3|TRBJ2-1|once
ASSPSFRNEQF
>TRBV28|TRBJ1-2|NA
ASTQPQGAVYGYT
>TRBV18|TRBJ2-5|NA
ASSPVRGETQY
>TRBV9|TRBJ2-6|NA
ASSPSGGLSSGANVLT
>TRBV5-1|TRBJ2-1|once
ASSFQTHEQF
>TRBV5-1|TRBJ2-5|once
ASSFWTSGRRYQETQY
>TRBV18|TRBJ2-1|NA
ASSPGGVEQF
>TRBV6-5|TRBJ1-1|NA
ASGPGVNTEAF
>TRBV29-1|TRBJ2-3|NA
SVGQGSTDTQY
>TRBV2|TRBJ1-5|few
ASSVLGKENQPQH
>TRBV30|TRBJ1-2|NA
AWSVRAGGNYGYT
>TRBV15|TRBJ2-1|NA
ATTPLRDRDVNEQF
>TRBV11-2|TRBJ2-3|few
ASSPRDSYTDTQY
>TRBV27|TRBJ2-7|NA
ASSLFPSYEQY
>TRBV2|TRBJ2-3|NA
ASGKSELYGRDTQY
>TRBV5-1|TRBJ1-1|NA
ASSLGMNTEAF
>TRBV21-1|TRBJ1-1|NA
ASSKVNRKMNTEAF
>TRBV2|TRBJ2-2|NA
ASRATILTGELF
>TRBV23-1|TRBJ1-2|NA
ASSQLVTGEIYDGYT
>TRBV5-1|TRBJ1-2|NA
ASSLTVNYGYT
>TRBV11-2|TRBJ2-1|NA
ASSLLGGIGDNEQF
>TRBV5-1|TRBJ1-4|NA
ASSLAGQGAKNEKLF
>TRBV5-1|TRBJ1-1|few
ASSLDGTEAF
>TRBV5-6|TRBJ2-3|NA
ASSLGRVSTDTQY
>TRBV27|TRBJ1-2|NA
ASSFPGTDGYT
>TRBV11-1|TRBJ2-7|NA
ASSFSTGYEQY
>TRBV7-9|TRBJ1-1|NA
ASSLGGRATEAF
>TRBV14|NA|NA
ASSLGTGVSYEQY
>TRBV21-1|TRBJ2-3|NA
ASSKGSQGTDTQY
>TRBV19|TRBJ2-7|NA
ASSMFGRAEQY
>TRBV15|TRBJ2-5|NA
ATSRRGGQETQY
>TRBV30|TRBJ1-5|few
AWSGSSGNQPQH
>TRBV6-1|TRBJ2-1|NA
ASSLGTSGKNEQF
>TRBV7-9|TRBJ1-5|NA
ASSLLPHARVSNQPQH
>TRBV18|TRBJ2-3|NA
ASSPVSGISADTQY
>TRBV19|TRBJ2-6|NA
ASSIRDRVTGANVLT
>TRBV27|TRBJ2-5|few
ASSAIAGGPETQY
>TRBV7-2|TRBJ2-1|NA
ASSLRAGASYNEQF
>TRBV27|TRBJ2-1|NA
ASSLLESGRNEQF
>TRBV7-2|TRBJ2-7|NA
ASSKLAGPTYEQY
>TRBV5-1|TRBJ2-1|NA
ASSSGTGVGEQF
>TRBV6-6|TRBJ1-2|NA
ASSYADAGADGYT
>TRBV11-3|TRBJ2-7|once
ASSQPRGTGTPEQY
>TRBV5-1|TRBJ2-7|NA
ASSPGLAVPYEQY
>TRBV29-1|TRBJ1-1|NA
SAGVVNTEAF
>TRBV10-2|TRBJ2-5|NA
ASSEAGLGETQY